The rows below give T cell receptor beta chains drawn from one sample of a study of T-cell reconstitution after alpha-beta-depleted transplantation in children. From the PCR reads, TCRdb called clonotypes with MiXCR, one entry per CDR3 protein. This table holds around 300,000 distinct CDR3 sequences, approximately 23% found once. The sequencing here drew on PBMCs, mostly from graft donor cells, taken 180 days after TCRalphabeta/CD19-depleted stem cell transplant. The receptors shown here come from a male patient younger than 18 who had a stem cell transplant for acute lymphoblastic leukemia, so the T cells may come from the graft donor. Both conserved end residues are part of each CDR3. D genes are given only for firm matches. Clone sizes are given selectively: once, few, many, or a class where the clone is expanded.

size: .
D: .
V: TRBV12-3/TRBV12-4
CDR3: CASRNSPSDTQYF

size: few
D: .
V: TRBV20-1
CDR3: CSARALGGWMGEKLFF

size: few
D: .
V: TRBV5-1
CDR3: CASSLNVRGGETQYF

size: few
D: TRBD1
V: TRBV12-3/TRBV12-4
CDR3: CASQPRQGGTDTQYF

size: few
D: TRBD2
V: TRBV20-1
CDR3: CSATSGSYEQYF

size: once
D: .
V: TRBV19
CDR3: CASSYLVAGRETQYF

size: .
D: .
V: TRBV12-3/TRBV12-4
CDR3: CASSLWVLLQETQYF

size: few
D: .
V: TRBV7-6
CDR3: CASSVGFNQPQHF

size: few
D: TRBD1
V: TRBV5-1
CDR3: CASSLTPRGLTDTQYF

size: .
D: TRBD1
V: TRBV12-3/TRBV12-4
CDR3: CASLRGLVGEQFF

size: .
D: .
V: TRBV5-1
CDR3: CASSLKGGGPNEKLFF

size: few
D: .
V: TRBV20-1
CDR3: CSARDFQGTGNTIYF

size: few
D: TRBD1
V: TRBV18
CDR3: CASSPFTGGGYEQYF

size: .
D: .
V: TRBV3-1
CDR3: CASSQMGGGTEAFF

size: few
D: .
V: TRBV29-1
CDR3: CSVDGRRSETQYF

size: few
D: TRBD2
V: TRBV7-2
CDR3: CASSFSSGNYEQYF

size: few
D: TRBD2
V: TRBV5-1
CDR3: CASSFLELAGTYNEQFF

size: .
D: TRBD1
V: TRBV4-1
CDR3: CANSQTVGTEALYRNQPQHF

size: .
D: TRBD2
V: TRBV7-8
CDR3: CASSLGASGKTYEQYF

size: few
D: .
V: TRBV7-9
CDR3: CASSLPTYTGRNGYTF

size: once
D: .
V: TRBV30
CDR3: CAWDPTDSGNTIYF

size: many
D: TRBD1
V: TRBV7-6
CDR3: CASSSVWGTDGYTF

size: .
D: TRBD1
V: TRBV12-3/TRBV12-4
CDR3: CASSDRPNSPLHF

size: .
D: TRBD1
V: TRBV20-1
CDR3: CSELLGTTGNQPQHF

size: .
D: .
V: TRBV7-6
CDR3: CASSPFADPSVRTQYF

size: .
D: TRBD1
V: TRBV20-1
CDR3: CSLSGGTEAFF

size: many
D: .
V: TRBV6-1
CDR3: CASTPSGGTNEKLFF

size: few
D: .
V: TRBV7-6
CDR3: CASSWGNGNEQYF

size: many
D: .
V: TRBV5-1
CDR3: CASSLVLYNEQFF

size: .
D: .
V: TRBV3-1
CDR3: CASSPNRPGLPLNTQYF

size: .
D: TRBD2
V: TRBV5-1
CDR3: CASSSTPGLAAYNEQFF